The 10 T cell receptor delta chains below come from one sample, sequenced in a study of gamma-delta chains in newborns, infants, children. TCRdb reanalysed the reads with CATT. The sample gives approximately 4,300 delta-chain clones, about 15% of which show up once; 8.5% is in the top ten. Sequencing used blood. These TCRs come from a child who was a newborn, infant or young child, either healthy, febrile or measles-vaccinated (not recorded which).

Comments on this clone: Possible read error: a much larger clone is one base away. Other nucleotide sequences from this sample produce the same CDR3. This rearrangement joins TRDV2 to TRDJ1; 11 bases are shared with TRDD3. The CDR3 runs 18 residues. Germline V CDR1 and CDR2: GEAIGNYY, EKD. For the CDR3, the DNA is TGTGCCTGTGACATCTTAATGGGGGATACGCGAGGGACCGATAAACTCATCTTC. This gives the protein CACDILMGDTRGTDKLIF.

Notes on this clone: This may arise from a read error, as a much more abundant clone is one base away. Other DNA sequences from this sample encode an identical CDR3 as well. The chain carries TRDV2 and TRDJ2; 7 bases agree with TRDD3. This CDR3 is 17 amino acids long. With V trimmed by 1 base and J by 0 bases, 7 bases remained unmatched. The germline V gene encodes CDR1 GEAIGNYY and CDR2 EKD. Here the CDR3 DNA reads TGTGCCTGTGACACTCTGGGGGCCTCCCCTTTGACAGCACAACTCTTCTTT. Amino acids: CACDTLGASPLTAQLFF.

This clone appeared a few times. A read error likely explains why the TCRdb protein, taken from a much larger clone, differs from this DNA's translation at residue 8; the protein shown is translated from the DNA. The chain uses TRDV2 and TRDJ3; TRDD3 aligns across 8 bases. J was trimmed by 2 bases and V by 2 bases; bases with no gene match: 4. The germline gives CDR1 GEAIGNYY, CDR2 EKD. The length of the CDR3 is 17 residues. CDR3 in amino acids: CACDILGGTWDTRQMFF. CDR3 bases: TGTGCCTGTGACATACTGGGGGGTACCTGGGACACCCGACAGATGTTTTTC.

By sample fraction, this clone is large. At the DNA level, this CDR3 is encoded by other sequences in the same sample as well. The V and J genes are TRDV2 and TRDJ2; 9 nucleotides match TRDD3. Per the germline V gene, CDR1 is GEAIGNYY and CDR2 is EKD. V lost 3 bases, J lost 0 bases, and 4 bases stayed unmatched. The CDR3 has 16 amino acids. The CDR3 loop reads CACDPVGDTLTAQLFF. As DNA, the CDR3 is TGTGCCTGTGACCCCGTGGGGGATACTTTGACAGCACAACTCTTCTTT.

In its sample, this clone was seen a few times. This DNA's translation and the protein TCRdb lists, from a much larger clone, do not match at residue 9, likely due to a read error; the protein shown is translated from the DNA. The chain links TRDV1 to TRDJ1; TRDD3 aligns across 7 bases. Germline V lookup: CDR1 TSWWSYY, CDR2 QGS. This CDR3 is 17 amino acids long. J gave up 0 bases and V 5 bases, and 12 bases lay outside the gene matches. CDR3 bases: TGTGCTCTTGGGAGCTATACTGGGGACTCGTACACCGATAAACTCATCTTT. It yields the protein CALGSYTGDSYTDKLIF.

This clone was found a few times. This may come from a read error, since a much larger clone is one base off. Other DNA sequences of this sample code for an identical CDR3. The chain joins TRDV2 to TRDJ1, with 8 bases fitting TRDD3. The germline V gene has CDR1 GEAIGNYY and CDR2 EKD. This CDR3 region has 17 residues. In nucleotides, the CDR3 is TGTGCCTGTGACGTACTGGGGGGAAATATGTACACTGATAAACTCATCTTT. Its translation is CACDVLGGNMYTDKLIF.

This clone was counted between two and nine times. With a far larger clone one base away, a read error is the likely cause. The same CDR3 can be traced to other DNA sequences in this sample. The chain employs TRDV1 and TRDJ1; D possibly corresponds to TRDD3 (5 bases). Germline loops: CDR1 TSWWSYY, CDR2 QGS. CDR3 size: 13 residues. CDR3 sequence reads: CALGAPVTDKLIF. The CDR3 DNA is TGCGCTCTTGGGGCCCCAGTTACCGATAAACTCATCTTT.

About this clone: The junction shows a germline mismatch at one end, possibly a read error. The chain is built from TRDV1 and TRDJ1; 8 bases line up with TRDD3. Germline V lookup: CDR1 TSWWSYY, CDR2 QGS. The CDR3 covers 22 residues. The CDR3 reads CALGGSHPLGDYWGPLADKLTF. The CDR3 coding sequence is TGTGCTCTTGGGGGATCCCATCCCTTGGGGGACTACTGGGGGCCCCTGGCCGATAAACTCACCTTT.

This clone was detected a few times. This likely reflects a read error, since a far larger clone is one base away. The CDR3 reads CACDPLGQGDTAVTDKLIF. In DNA, the CDR3 is TGTGCCTGTGACCCTCTCGGTCAGGGGGATACGGCCGTCACCGATAAACTCATCTTT. This chain joins TRDV2 and TRDJ1; 10 positions agree with TRDD3. After removal of 3 bases from V and 1 base from J, the junction contained 16 bases not matched to a gene. In germline, CDR1 is GEAIGNYY, CDR2 EKD. The CDR3 sequence is 19 residues long.

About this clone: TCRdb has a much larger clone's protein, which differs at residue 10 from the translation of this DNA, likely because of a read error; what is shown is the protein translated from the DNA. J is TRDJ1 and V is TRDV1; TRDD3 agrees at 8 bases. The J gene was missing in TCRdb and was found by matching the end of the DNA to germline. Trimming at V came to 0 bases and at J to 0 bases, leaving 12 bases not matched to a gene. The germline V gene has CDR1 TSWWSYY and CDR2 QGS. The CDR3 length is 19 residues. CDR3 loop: CALGELTPTAGGDTDKLIF. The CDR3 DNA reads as TGTGCTCTTGGGGAACTTACCCCTACGGCTGGGGGAGACACCGATAAACTCATCTTT.